The clone carrying this T cell receptor (beta chain) was picked up one time. Antigen unknown. The data are from a study of Graves' ophthalmopathy and Graves' hyperthyroidism. General observations from the study: Ophthalmopathy progression prediction by the model yielded a sensitivity of 70.59% and a specificity of 72.22%.

PBMCs were obtained from roughly 9.7 ml of fresh peripheral blood. Trimming pared 6 bases from V and 6 bases from J, leaving 13 bases between. The CDR3 length is 13 residues. CDR3 regions of TCR beta were amplified from RNA transcripts. The first round was an RT-PCR with HTBI primers, and the second round was a multiplex PCR. MiXCR, applied by TCRdb to the multiplex PCR reads, yields one record per CDR3 protein. The sample records approximately 700,000 distinct CDR3 sequences, roughly two fifths being singletons. Sequencing was done on a sample of peripheral blood. The sequence was collected from an adult man with Graves' ophthalmopathy. The chain combines TRBV12-3 or TRBV12-4 with TRBJ2-3; D is undetermined. The CDR3 sequence is CASSQDGSDTQYF. The DNA of the CDR3 is TGTGCCAGCAGCCAAGATGGCTCCGATACGCAGTATTTT.